This T cell receptor beta chain was observed in a study of CXCR3 chemokines and chemotherapy response in bladder cancer. There are many counts of this clonotype. TCRdb ran MiXCR on the PCR reads and lists one entry per CDR3 protein. The sample has 13,000 or so distinct CDR3 sequences; about an eighth are singletons. Specimen collection occurred from a patient whose treatment included neoadjuvant chemotherapy. This sequence was found in a human donor with bladder cancer that did not respond to neoadjuvant chemotherapy.

The CDR3 here is CASTTGVGNEQYF. CDR3 DNA: TGTGCCAGTACTACAGGGGTAGGGAACGAGCAGTACTTC. The V call is TRBV19, the J call TRBJ2-7; TRBD1 matches 7 bases. Germline CDR1 LNHDA, CDR2 SQIVND (reference sequence). The ends lost 7 bases at V and 5 bases at J; junction bases unmatched: 8. This CDR3 region has 13 residues.